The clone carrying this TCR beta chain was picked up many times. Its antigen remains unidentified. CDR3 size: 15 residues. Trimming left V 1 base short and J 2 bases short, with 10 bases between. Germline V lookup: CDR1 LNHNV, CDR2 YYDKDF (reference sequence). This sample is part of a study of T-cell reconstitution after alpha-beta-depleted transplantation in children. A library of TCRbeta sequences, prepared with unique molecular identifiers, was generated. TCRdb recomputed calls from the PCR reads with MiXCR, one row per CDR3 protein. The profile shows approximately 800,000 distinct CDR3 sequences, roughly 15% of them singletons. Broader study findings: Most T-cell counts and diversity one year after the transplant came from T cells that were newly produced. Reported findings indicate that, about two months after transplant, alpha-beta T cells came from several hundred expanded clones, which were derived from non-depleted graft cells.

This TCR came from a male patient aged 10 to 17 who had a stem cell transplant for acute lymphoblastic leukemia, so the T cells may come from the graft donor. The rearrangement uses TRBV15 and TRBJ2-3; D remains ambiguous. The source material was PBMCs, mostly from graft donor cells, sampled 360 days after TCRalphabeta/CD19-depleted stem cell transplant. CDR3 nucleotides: TGTGCCACCAGCAGAGGCCAGCGATCCACAGATACGCAGTATTTT. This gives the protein CATSRGQRSTDTQYF.